The 10 T cell receptor beta chains below come from one sample, sequenced in a study of blood T cell repertoires in COVID-19. The table came from immunoSEQ multiplex PCR; TCRdb's copy has only in-frame clones and leaves some out. The sample yields around 190,000 clones, over 75% seen once. The sequenced sample consisted of PBMCs or T cells enriched from blood (not recorded which). Receptor source: a man in his forties or fifties who had recovered from COVID-19.

The chain recombines TRBV24-1 with TRBJ1-2; D gene uncertain. CDR1 is KGHDR and CDR2 is SFDVKD in the germline V gene. With 4 bases removed from V and 2 bases from J, the gap between germline ends came to 13 bases. The CDR3 is made up of 15 amino acids. CDR3 in amino acids: CATSDDSPGNYGYTF. The CDR3 bases are TGTGCCACCAGTGACGACTCACCCGGGAACTATGGCTACACCTTC.

This chain joins TRBV6-5 and TRBJ1-2; 8 bases line up with TRBD1. This CDR3 is built from 14 residues. In germline, CDR1 is MNHEY, CDR2 SVGAGI. In nucleotides, the CDR3 is TGTGCAAGTCGACAGGGGTCGGCCCTCTATGGCTACACCTTC. This gives the protein CASRQGSALYGYTF.

The chain employs TRBV5-1 and TRBJ1-6; D call uncertain. Trimming removed 7 bases at V and 0 bases at J, with 11 bases between. This CDR3 region has 15 residues. Germline loops: CDR1 SGHRS, CDR2 YFSETQ. The CDR3 spells CASSPRSSYNSPLHF. CDR3 in DNA: TGCGCCAGCTCACCCCGGAGCTCCTATAATTCACCCCTCCACTTT.

The chain carries TRBV3-1 (or the pseudogene TRBV3-2) and TRBJ1-2; no clear D gene. Germline V gene sequence: CDR1 LGHDT, CDR2 YNNKEL (reference sequence). V was cut by 0 bases and J by 5 bases, with 13 bases left in between. The CDR3 totals 15 residues. CDR3 DNA sequence: TGTGCCAGCAGCCAAGATTATCAGGAGGGATATGGCTACACCTTC. Encoded protein: CASSQDYQEGYGYTF.

The chain carries TRBV18 and TRBJ2-1; 8 bases map to TRBD1. The CDR3 contains 16 residues. Germline V CDR1 and CDR2: KGHSH, LQKENI. With V trimmed by 0 bases and J by 10 bases, 11 bases remained unmatched. CDR3 loop: CASSPPQGASEREQFF. CDR3 DNA sequence: TGTGCCAGCTCACCACCGCAGGGGGCTAGCGAGCGGGAGCAGTTCTTC.

The rearrangement links TRBV6-6 to TRBJ1-4; D not resolved. The germline V gene has CDR1 MNHNY and CDR2 SVGAGI (reference sequence). Trimming cost V 0 bases and J 13 bases, with 15 bases left between them. CDR3 length: 14 residues. CDR3 nucleotides: TGTGCCAGCAGTTACTCGACGGAGAACCTTGGACTGTTTTTT. It specifies CASSYSTENLGLFF.

This chain links TRBV2 with TRBJ1-2; D is uncertain. V dropped 2 bases and J dropped 9 bases, with 10 bases sitting between them. From germline, CDR1 is SNHLY and CDR2 FYNNEI. This CDR3 has 12 residues. As DNA, the CDR3 is TGTGCCAGCAGTGAAATAACTTCGAGCTACACCTTC. Its protein is CASSEITSSYTF.

V and J are TRBV12-3 or TRBV12-4 and TRBJ1-1; D gene ambiguous. The CDR3 sequence is 12 residues long. V lost 6 bases, J lost 0 bases, and 5 bases lay in between. The CDR3 sequence is CASSRLNTEAFF. CDR3 bases: TGTGCCAGCAGCCGGTTGAACACTGAAGCTTTCTTT.

The chain is built from TRBV21-1 and TRBJ1-2; TRBD1, the table's D call, lacks a check against the DNA. TRBV21-1 is flagged as a pseudogene. This CDR3 region has 14 residues. CDR3 in DNA: TGTGCCAGCAGCCCCGCAGGGGAGCACTATGGCTACACCTTC. Translated: CASSPAGEHYGYTF.

V is TRBV2 and J is TRBJ1-4; unclear D gene. The V gene lost 4 bases and the J gene lost 8 bases, with 14 bases spanning the gap. This CDR3 spans 14 amino acids. Germline V gene sequence: CDR1 SNHLY, CDR2 FYNNEI. CDR3 in DNA: TGTGCCAGCAGTGGTAACAGTGCAAGGGAAAAACTGTTTTTT. Translated, it gives CASSGNSAREKLFF. Drawing the rest from reference TRBV2 and TRBJ1-4, the complete variable domain is EPEVTQTPSHQVTQMGQEVILRCVPISNHLYFYWYRQILGQKVEFLVSFYNNEISEKSEIFDDQFSVERPDGSNFTLKIRSTKLEDSAMYFCASSGNSAREKLFFGSGTQLSVL.